Listed below are T cell receptor beta chains from one sample, sequenced in a study of cytomegalovirus exposure and HLA in healthy donors. Generated by immunoSEQ multiplex PCR, the TCRdb table keeps only in-frame clones and is missing some. The sample holds 150,000 to 200,000 clones. Sequencing was carried out using PBMCs. These receptors came from a woman between 55 and 75 years old in good health and CMV-seronegative. The CDR3 runs from the conserved cysteine through the conserved F or W. Each record gives: V gene, D gene, CDR3 length, J gene, CDR3 protein, CDR3 DNA. The D gene is left open where the match is weak.

v_gene: TRBV13; d_gene: TRBD1; len: 13; j_gene: TRBJ2-7; CDR3aa: CASSIDRDYEQYF; CDR3nt: TGTGCCAGCAGTATCGACAGGGACTACGAGCAGTACTTC
v_gene: TRBV30; d_gene: NA; len: 12; j_gene: TRBJ1-1; CDR3aa: CAWSVYTGEAFF; CDR3nt: TGTGCCTGGAGTGTATATACAGGGGAAGCTTTCTTT
v_gene: TRBV5-4; d_gene: NA; len: 14; j_gene: TRBJ2-7; CDR3aa: CASRSTGLAFEQYF; CDR3nt: TGTGCCAGCAGGTCGACCGGACTCGCCTTCGAGCAGTACTTC
v_gene: TRBV7-2; d_gene: NA; len: 15; j_gene: TRBJ2-5; CDR3aa: CASSPRPPAGETQYF; CDR3nt: TGTGCCAGCAGCCCTCGACCCCCGGCAGGAGAGACCCAGTACTTC
v_gene: TRBV27; d_gene: NA; len: 13; j_gene: TRBJ1-1; CDR3aa: CASSLGQNTEAFF; CDR3nt: TGTGCCAGCAGTTTAGGACAGAACACTGAAGCTTTCTTT
v_gene: TRBV4-1; d_gene: NA; len: 15; j_gene: TRBJ1-3; CDR3aa: CASSQDRDSGNTIYF; CDR3nt: TGCGCCAGCAGCCAAGACAGGGACTCTGGAAACACCATATATTTT
v_gene: TRBV18; d_gene: TRBD1; len: 13; j_gene: TRBJ2-7; CDR3aa: CASSPSQGYEQYF; CDR3nt: TGTGCCAGCTCACCCTCACAGGGGTACGAGCAGTACTTC
v_gene: TRBV6-1; d_gene: NA; len: 15; j_gene: TRBJ2-1; CDR3aa: CASSEGRSSYNEQFF; CDR3nt: TGTGCCAGCAGCGAAGGGAGGAGCTCCTACAATGAGCAGTTCTTC
v_gene: TRBV5-1; d_gene: TRBD1; len: 14; j_gene: TRBJ1-1; CDR3aa: CASSKQGSNTEAFF; CDR3nt: TGCGCCAGCAGCAAACAGGGGTCCAACACTGAAGCTTTCTTT
v_gene: TRBV7-9; d_gene: TRBD1; len: 15; j_gene: TRBJ2-1; CDR3aa: CASSQTGGPYNEQFF; CDR3nt: TGTGCCAGCAGCCAGACAGGGGGCCCCTACAATGAGCAGTTCTTC
v_gene: TRBV10-1; d_gene: NA; len: 14; j_gene: TRBJ2-7; CDR3aa: CASSELDKIYEQYF; CDR3nt: TGCGCCAGCAGTGAGTTGGACAAAATATACGAGCAGTACTTC
v_gene: TRBV18; d_gene: NA; len: 13; j_gene: TRBJ2-7; CDR3aa: CASSPRFSSEQYF; CDR3nt: TGTGCCAGCTCACCCAGGTTCTCCTCCGAGCAGTACTTC
v_gene: TRBV15; d_gene: TRBD2; len: 16; j_gene: TRBJ2-2; CDR3aa: CASSRSRGENTGELFF; CDR3nt: TGTGCTTCCAGCCGCTCCCGGGGGGAGAACACCGGGGAGCTGTTTTTT
v_gene: TRBV19; d_gene: NA; len: 14; j_gene: TRBJ2-7; CDR3aa: CASSPRGASYEQYF; CDR3nt: TGTGCCAGTAGTCCCCGTGGAGCTTCCTACGAGCAGTACTTC
v_gene: TRBV7-2; d_gene: NA; len: 12; j_gene: TRBJ2-1; CDR3aa: CASSVYNYEQFF; CDR3nt: TGTGCCAGCAGCGTGTATAACTATGAGCAGTTCTTC
v_gene: TRBV5-1; d_gene: NA; len: 14; j_gene: TRBJ1-5; CDR3aa: CASSLVPGNQPQHF; CDR3nt: TGCGCCAGCAGCTTGGTACCAGGCAATCAGCCCCAGCATTTT
v_gene: TRBV5-4; d_gene: NA; len: 14; j_gene: TRBJ2-7; CDR3aa: CASSIRDTFSEQYF; CDR3nt: TGTGCCAGCAGCATCCGGGACACTTTCTCCGAGCAGTACTTC
v_gene: TRBV5-1; d_gene: NA; len: 14; j_gene: TRBJ1-1; CDR3aa: CASSPDSMNTEAFF; CDR3nt: TGCGCCAGCAGCCCGGACAGCATGAACACTGAAGCTTTCTTT
v_gene: TRBV19; d_gene: NA; len: 14; j_gene: TRBJ1-4; CDR3aa: CASSTGLPPGKLFF; CDR3nt: TGTGCCAGTAGTACAGGGCTGCCACCTGGAAAACTGTTTTTT
v_gene: TRBV5-1; d_gene: NA; len: 15; j_gene: TRBJ2-6; CDR3aa: CASSLRGTGANVLTF; CDR3nt: TGCGCCAGCAGCTTGAGGGGTACTGGGGCCAACGTCCTGACTTTC
v_gene: TRBV19; d_gene: NA; len: 16; j_gene: TRBJ1-4; CDR3aa: CASSTPEEAGNGKLFF; CDR3nt: TGTGCCAGTAGTACTCCCGAGGAGGCGGGGAACGGAAAACTGTTTTTT
v_gene: TRBV29-1; d_gene: TRBD1; len: 13; j_gene: TRBJ1-1; CDR3aa: CSSRTGRNTEAFF; CDR3nt: TGCAGCTCTAGGACAGGGAGAAACACTGAAGCTTTCTTT
v_gene: TRBV19; d_gene: TRBD1; len: 13; j_gene: TRBJ2-7; CDR3aa: CASRGTGLNEQYF; CDR3nt: TGTGCCAGTCGAGGGACAGGTTTAAACGAGCAGTACTTC
v_gene: TRBV5-1; d_gene: NA; len: 12; j_gene: TRBJ1-1; CDR3aa: CASSPDYTEAFF; CDR3nt: TGCGCCAGCAGCCCGGACTACACTGAAGCTTTCTTT
v_gene: TRBV6-6; d_gene: NA; len: 15; j_gene: TRBJ1-5; CDR3aa: CASSSARGDNQPQHF; CDR3nt: TGTGCCAGCAGTTCGGCCAGGGGCGACAATCAGCCCCAGCATTTT
v_gene: TRBV27; d_gene: NA; len: 14; j_gene: TRBJ2-1; CDR3aa: CASSALLGFNEQFF; CDR3nt: TGTGCCAGCAGTGCGTTACTAGGTTTTAATGAGCAGTTCTTC
v_gene: TRBV7-2; d_gene: TRBD2; len: 15; j_gene: TRBJ2-3; CDR3aa: CASSLGLAVTDTQYF; CDR3nt: TGTGCCAGCAGCTTAGGGCTAGCGGTTACAGATACGCAGTATTTT
v_gene: TRBV10-3; d_gene: TRBD1; len: 14; j_gene: TRBJ2-7; CDR3aa: CAISSGQGAEEQYF; CDR3nt: TGTGCCATCAGTTCGGGACAGGGGGCGGAGGAGCAGTACTTC
v_gene: TRBV19; d_gene: NA; len: 11; j_gene: TRBJ1-2; CDR3aa: CATAGVYGYTF; CDR3nt: TGTGCCACGGCAGGGGTTTATGGCTACACCTTC
v_gene: TRBV11-2; d_gene: TRBD1; len: 13; j_gene: TRBJ1-1; CDR3aa: CASSQGQGTEAFF; CDR3nt: TGTGCCAGCAGCCAGGGACAGGGCACTGAAGCTTTCTTT
v_gene: TRBV5-4; d_gene: TRBD1; len: 13; j_gene: TRBJ1-2; CDR3aa: CASSGPGQVGYTF; CDR3nt: TGTGCCAGCAGCGGACCGGGACAGGTTGGCTACACCTTC
v_gene: TRBV30; d_gene: TRBD2; len: 14; j_gene: TRBJ2-5; CDR3aa: CAWSAGLAGETQYF; CDR3nt: TGTGCCTGGAGTGCAGGACTAGCGGGAGAGACCCAGTACTTC
v_gene: TRBV4-3; d_gene: NA; len: 16; j_gene: TRBJ1-1; CDR3aa: CASSQGGGRGNTEAFF; CDR3nt: TGCGCCAGCAGCCAAGGGGGAGGAAGGGGTAACACTGAAGCTTTCTTT
v_gene: TRBV18; d_gene: NA; len: 15; j_gene: TRBJ2-7; CDR3aa: CASSPRGQSSYEQYF; CDR3nt: TGTGCCAGCTCACCCCGGGGTCAGAGCTCCTACGAGCAGTACTTC
v_gene: TRBV6-6; d_gene: TRBD1; len: 14; j_gene: TRBJ1-2; CDR3aa: CASSYSDRGYGYTF; CDR3nt: TGTGCCAGCAGTTACTCCGACAGGGGATACGGCTACACCTTC
v_gene: TRBV11-1; d_gene: TRBD1; len: 17; j_gene: TRBJ2-2; CDR3aa: CASSPQGASGNTGELFF; CDR3nt: TGTGCCAGCAGCCCACAGGGGGCGAGCGGGAACACCGGGGAGCTGTTTTTT
v_gene: TRBV7-2; d_gene: NA; len: 14; j_gene: TRBJ1-4; CDR3aa: CASNKQGTNEKLFF; CDR3nt: TGTGCCAGCAACAAACAGGGAACTAATGAAAAACTGTTTTTT
v_gene: TRBV5-1; d_gene: TRBD2; len: 17; j_gene: TRBJ2-3; CDR3aa: CASSIRTSGRITDTQYF; CDR3nt: TGCGCCAGCAGCATTAGGACTAGCGGGCGCATCACAGATACGCAGTATTTT
v_gene: TRBV7-6; d_gene: NA; len: 13; j_gene: TRBJ2-5; CDR3aa: CASSLNRGETQYF; CDR3nt: TGTGCCAGCAGCTTAAATAGGGGGGAGACCCAGTACTTC
v_gene: TRBV2; d_gene: TRBD2; len: 14; j_gene: TRBJ2-7; CDR3aa: CASSAGGPGNEQYF; CDR3nt: TGTGCCAGCAGTGCGGGGGGGCCCGGGAACGAGCAGTACTTC
v_gene: TRBV4-2; d_gene: NA; len: 16; j_gene: TRBJ2-4; CDR3aa: CASSPRQALAKNIQYF; CDR3nt: TGTGCCAGCAGCCCGCGACAGGCCCTAGCCAAAAACATTCAGTACTTC
v_gene: TRBV7-9; d_gene: TRBD1; len: 14; j_gene: TRBJ1-2; CDR3aa: CASSSAGTGNGYTF; CDR3nt: TGTGCCAGCAGCTCCGCCGGGACAGGGAATGGCTACACCTTC
v_gene: TRBV7-9; d_gene: TRBD2; len: 14; j_gene: TRBJ2-7; CDR3aa: CASTPLAGVSEQYF; CDR3nt: TGTGCCAGCACCCCTCTAGCGGGAGTTAGCGAGCAGTACTTC
v_gene: TRBV7-2; d_gene: NA; len: 13; j_gene: TRBJ1-1; CDR3aa: CASSLERNTEAFF; CDR3nt: TGTGCCAGCAGCTTAGAGAGGAACACTGAAGCTTTCTTT
v_gene: TRBV5-4; d_gene: NA; len: 14; j_gene: TRBJ2-2; CDR3aa: CASSLEPNTGELFF; CDR3nt: TGTGCCAGCAGCTTGGAGCCAAACACCGGGGAGCTGTTTTTT
v_gene: TRBV27; d_gene: TRBD2; len: 14; j_gene: TRBJ2-1; CDR3aa: CASSLVAGVDEQFF; CDR3nt: TGTGCCAGCAGTTTGGTAGCGGGAGTTGATGAGCAGTTCTTC
v_gene: TRBV6-4; d_gene: TRBD1; len: 16; j_gene: TRBJ2-7; CDR3aa: CASSRTRQGNLKEQYF; CDR3nt: TGTGCCAGCAGTCGCACCCGACAGGGTAACTTGAAGGAGCAGTACTTC
v_gene: TRBV2; d_gene: TRBD1; len: 15; j_gene: TRBJ2-6; CDR3aa: CASRADRAGANVLTF; CDR3nt: TGTGCCAGCAGGGCCGACAGGGCTGGGGCCAACGTCCTGACTTTC
v_gene: TRBV29-1; d_gene: NA; len: 13; j_gene: TRBJ2-5; CDR3aa: CSVDGQGRETQYF; CDR3nt: TGCAGCGTTGACGGGCAGGGTCGGGAGACCCAGTACTTC
v_gene: TRBV28; d_gene: TRBD1; len: 14; j_gene: TRBJ2-5; CDR3aa: CASSPDRSQETQYF; CDR3nt: TGTGCCAGCAGTCCGGACAGGTCCCAAGAGACCCAGTACTTC
v_gene: TRBV11-2; d_gene: TRBD1; len: 18; j_gene: TRBJ2-7; CDR3aa: CASSLEILPGQGLNEQYF; CDR3nt: TGTGCCAGCAGCTTAGAAATACTACCGGGACAGGGGTTGAACGAGCAGTACTTC
v_gene: TRBV12-5; d_gene: NA; len: 12; j_gene: TRBJ1-1; CDR3aa: CASGRGNTEAFF; CDR3nt: TGTGCTAGTGGGCGGGGCAACACTGAAGCTTTCTTT
v_gene: TRBV27; d_gene: NA; len: 13; j_gene: TRBJ2-2; CDR3aa: CASSFWATGELFF; CDR3nt: TGTGCCAGCAGTTTTTGGGCGACCGGGGAGCTGTTTTTT
v_gene: TRBV2; d_gene: TRBD1; len: 14; j_gene: TRBJ1-6; CDR3aa: CASRDRGRNSPLHF; CDR3nt: TGTGCCAGCAGAGACAGGGGGCGGAATTCACCCCTCCACTTT
v_gene: TRBV5-6; d_gene: NA; len: 13; j_gene: TRBJ2-7; CDR3aa: CASLRRVGYEQYF; CDR3nt: TGTGCCAGCCTCCGGAGGGTGGGGTACGAGCAGTACTTC
v_gene: TRBV12-5; d_gene: NA; len: 16; j_gene: TRBJ1-1; CDR3aa: CASGPRLGGLNTEAFF; CDR3nt: TGTGCTAGTGGTCCCCGCCTGGGGGGATTGAACACTGAAGCTTTCTTT
v_gene: TRBV7-8; d_gene: NA; len: 11; j_gene: TRBJ1-3; CDR3aa: CASSREGRVHF; CDR3nt: TGTGCCAGCAGCAGAGAGGGCCGGGTTCATTTT
v_gene: TRBV5-5; d_gene: NA; len: 14; j_gene: TRBJ2-5; CDR3aa: CASSASGSVETQYF; CDR3nt: TGTGCCAGCAGCGCAAGCGGTAGTGTAGAGACCCAGTACTTC
v_gene: TRBV5-4; d_gene: NA; len: 14; j_gene: TRBJ2-1; CDR3aa: CASTLNRGGHEQFF; CDR3nt: TGTGCCAGCACCCTCAACAGGGGAGGTCATGAGCAGTTCTTC
v_gene: TRBV5-8; d_gene: TRBD1; len: 16; j_gene: TRBJ1-5; CDR3aa: CASSPGQVNSNQPQHF; CDR3nt: TGTGCCAGCAGCCCCGGACAGGTGAATAGCAATCAGCCCCAGCATTTT